This record concerns one T cell receptor (beta chain) sequence. The antigen is unknown. Blood specimens came from baseline, cycle 4 day 1, and cycle 7 day 1. The CDR3 extends over 16 amino acids. Germline CDR1 is SGHRS and CDR2 is YFSETQ. Unmatched junction bases numbered 16, after V lost 4 bases and J lost 6 bases. This record comes from a study of OX40 agonist ivuxolimab in advanced cancers. Whole-study findings and limits: Expanded clones were, on average, more numerous among CD8+ T cells than CD4+.

Using immunoSEQ multiplex PCR, the repertoire was profiled, and TCRdb retains in-frame clones only, with some absent. The sample yields roughly 53,000 clones, roughly 90% seen once. The source is an adult with an advanced solid tumor such as melanoma, head and neck, liver or kidney cancer. The source material was CD4+ or CD8+ T cells sorted from blood, sampled in a trial of the OX40 agonist ivuxolimab. The V and J genes are TRBV5-1 and TRBJ2-7, with 7 positions matching TRBD2. The DNA for the CDR3 is TGCGCCAGCAGCAGGGGAGGGGTGGGGGAGAAGGGCGAGCAGTACTTC. Encoded protein: CASSRGGVGEKGEQYF. Supplemented by reference TRBV5-1 and TRBJ2-7, the full variable domain reads KAGVTQTPRYLIKTRGQQVTLSCSPISGHRSVSWYQQTPGQGLQFLFEYFSETQRNKGNFPGRFSGRQFSNSRSEMNVSTLELGDSALYLCASSRGGVGEKGEQYFGPGTRLTVT.